The clone carrying this TCR beta chain was detected ten times or more. The data were taken from a study of neurological immune-mediated disorders. MiXCR was run by TCRdb on the 5' RACE reads, yielding one entry per CDR3 protein. Of 45,000 or so distinct CDR3 sequences in the sample, more than 5% were seen once. The CDR3 length is 18 residues. The J segment lost 0 bases and the V segment lost 3 bases, leaving 12 bases of the junction unmatched. Germline values: CDR1 MDHEN, CDR2 SYDVKM. The sequence derives from a woman aged 40 to 55 in good health. This chain connects TRBV28 to TRBJ2-3, with 7 bases that match TRBD1. Source material: CD4+ T cells from blood. The chain's CDR3 is CASSFLMLLDRSTDTQYF. CDR3 DNA: TGTGCCAGCAGTTTCCTGATGTTGTTGGACAGGAGCACAGATACGCAGTATTTT.